The clone carrying this TCR beta chain was observed a handful of times. Original processing methods: Amplification from reference gene primers served as the basis for estimated nucleated cell counts. Produced via immunoSEQ multiplex PCR; TCRdb's table is partial and in-frame only. The V and J calls and clone size come from that table; D and trimming were worked out from the DNA. The table shows about 66,000 clones, with about 88% occurring only once. The data stem from a study of blood T cell repertoires in COVID-19. Across the whole study: The study drew acute and convalescent COVID-19 samples from the United States, Italy and Spain. PBMCs, B-cell-depleted T cells, or T cells were the source of the cDNA or gDNA that made up the material.

V lost 6 bases, J lost 0 bases, and 11 bases stayed unmatched. From germline, CDR1 is MNHEY and CDR2 SVGEGT. The CDR3 totals 17 residues. This chain links TRBV6-2 or TRBV6-3 with TRBJ2-7; 10 bases align to TRBD2. The receptor comes from a man between 65 and 79 years old with acute or convalescent COVID-19. Specimen: peripheral blood. The CDR3 loop is CASSLGTSVRSSYEQYF. As DNA, the CDR3 is TGTGCCAGCAGCCTCGGGACTAGCGTTAGGAGCTCCTACGAGCAGTACTTC.